These 21 T cell receptor beta chains share one sample of origin, sequenced in a study of tumor-infiltrating lymphocytes in primary liver carcinoma. Total RNA amounting to roughly 0.5 ug was the source from which TCR beta cDNA was made with a constant-region primer. Three nested multiplex PCR rounds, a slightly modified ARM-PCR method, built the TCR beta libraries. The first two PCR rounds used TRBV1-TRBV30 primers with a Cbeta primer, approximately 10 cycles each. TCRdb passed the multiplex PCR reads through MiXCR, listing each CDR3 protein once. Altogether approximately 40,000 distinct CDR3 sequences are present, approximately 73% being singletons, with the ten largest covering 16%. Total RNA and DNA came together from 20-30 mg of bulk tissue without cell sorting. The sequenced sample was liver tumor tissue from sampling region 4. The subset was: tumor region T4, right-lateral pole. The receptors were sampled from a man in his forties or fifties with primary liver carcinoma and hepatitis B virus infection.

With respect to this clonotype: At one of its ends the junction is not consistent with the germline gene, which may arise from a read error. This rearrangement joins TRBV7-9 to TRBJ1-4; D is unresolved. The germline V gene has CDR1 SEHNR and CDR2 FQNEAQ (reference sequence). CDR3 size: 14 residues. The CDR3 DNA reads TGTGCCAGCAGCTTAGCTGACCAGAATGAAAAATTGTTTTTT. It yields the protein CASSLADQNEKLFF.

The chain's CDR3 is CASSKSVVAVTQYF. CDR3 DNA: TGTGCCAGCAGTAAGTCGGTGGTCGCAGTTACGCAGTATTTT. V usage is TRBV28 and J usage is TRBJ2-3, with no clear D. The germline V gene has CDR1 MDHEN and CDR2 SYDVKM. There are 14 residues in the CDR3. V lost 5 bases and J lost 8, with 17 bases in between.

Only a few counts were recorded for this clonotype. A read error may explain this, as a much larger clone is one base away. The chain employs TRBV28 and TRBJ1-5; 8 bases are shared with TRBD1. The germline gives CDR1 MDHEN, CDR2 SYDVKM. This CDR3 contains 16 residues. J gave up 3 bases and V 4 bases, and 8 bases lay outside the gene matches. CDR3 region: CASSSRTGGFNQPQHF. The CDR3 bases are TGTGCCAGCAGTTCACGCACAGGGGGATTCAATCAGCCCCAGCATTTT.

In this sample, this clonotype is medium-sized. The chain couples TRBV4-1 to TRBJ2-5, with a tentative D call TRBD1 (7 bases). The V end was cut by 3 bases, the J end by 1 base, with 12 bases between. CDR1 is MGHRA and CDR2 is YSYEKL in the germline V gene. CDR3 length: 15 residues. The DNA of the CDR3 is TGCGCCAGCAGCCACGCGGGACAGACCCAAGAGACCCAGTACTTC. This gives the protein CASSHAGQTQETQYF.

Worth noting for this clonotype: Its ends do not fully match the called genes, so a read error is possible. The chain employs TRBV28 and TRBJ2-3; 9 nucleotides match TRBD1. The CDR3 is made up of 15 amino acids. Germline V CDR1 and CDR2: MDHEN, SYDVKM. CDR3 sequence (DNA): TGTGCCAGCAGTGTACGAACAGGGGGCACAGATACGCGGTATTTT. This translates into CASSVRTGGTDTRYF.

Comment on this clonotype: A read error is likely, as this CDR3 ends without the conserved phenylalanine or tryptophan. The CDR3 sequence is CSVGLAGGFNNEQFL. The CDR3 DNA is TGCAGCGTTGGACTAGCGGGAGGGTTCAACAATGAGCAGTTCCTT. J is TRBJ2-1 and V is TRBV29-1; TRBD2 matches at 14 bases. V shed 4 bases, J shed 5 bases, and the junction held 4 bases outside the gene matches. CDR1 is SQVTM, CDR2 ANQGSEA, per germline. The CDR3 runs 15 residues.

This clonotype came up many times. The gene calls are TRBV30 and TRBJ2-7; 7 positions match TRBD1. In germline, CDR1 is GTSNPN, CDR2 SVGIG (reference sequence). The CDR3 is 13 residues long. J was trimmed by 2 bases and V by 7 bases; bases with no gene match: 8. CDR3 amino acids: CASPGQSPYEQYF. In DNA, the CDR3 is TGTGCCTCCCCGGGACAGTCCCCCTACGAGCAGTACTTC.

On this clonotype: Relative to the germline gene, one junction end is altered; a read error may explain this. V usage is TRBV11-3 and J usage is TRBJ2-7; TRBD1 agrees at 7 bases. CDR1 is SGHNT, CDR2 YENEEA, per germline. This CDR3 is built from 13 residues. CDR3 sequence reads: CVSCVGQSYEQYF. For the CDR3, the DNA is TGTGTCAGCTGCGTGGGACAGTCATACGAGCAGTATTTC.

The V and J genes are TRBV5-6 and TRBJ2-5; no firm D call. There are 14 residues in the CDR3. V was pared by 5 bases and J by 1 base, with 12 bases between. Germline V CDR1 and CDR2: SGHDT, YYEEEE. The CDR3 bases are TGTGCCAGCAGATCCTGTGGGGTCCAAGAGACCCAGTACTTC. Translation: CASRSCGVQETQYF. The variable domain in full, completed from reference TRBV5-6 and TRBJ2-5, reads DAGVTQSPTHLIKTRGQQVTLRCSPKSGHDTVSWYQQALGQGPQFIFQYYEEEERQRGNFPDRFSGHQFPNYSSELNVNALLLGDSALYLCASRSCGVQETQYFGPGTRLLVL.

In regard to this clonotype: Germline is not matched at one junction end, which may reflect a read error. This CDR3 is CASSFSGGYNGQFF. As DNA, the CDR3 is TGCGCCAGCAGCTTCAGCGGGGGTTACAATGGGCAGTTCTTT. The chain carries TRBV5-1 and TRBJ2-1; TRBD2 agrees at 8 bases. This CDR3 has 14 amino acids. Germline CDR1 SGHRS, CDR2 YFSETQ.

The V and J genes are TRBV12-3 or TRBV12-4 and TRBJ2-1, with 10 bases identical to TRBD2. The V gene end was trimmed by 5 bases and the J gene end by 3 bases; junction bases not matched to a gene: 7. The CDR3 contains 16 residues. The CDR3 sequence is CASSLRRTSGYNEQFF. The CDR3 nucleotides are TGTGCCAGCAGTCTAAGAAGGACTAGCGGCTACAATGAGCAGTTCTTC.

Note on this clonotype: The conserved final phenylalanine or tryptophan is absent from the CDR3, which likely points to a read error. The CDR3 DNA sequence: TGTGCCAGCAGTCCTATCGGGTCTATAGATACGCAGTATCTT. Translating gives CASSPIGSIDTQYL. The rearrangement joins TRBV12-3 or TRBV12-4 to TRBJ2-3; no clear D gene. The CDR3 sequence is 14 residues long. V was pared by 5 bases and J by 5 bases, with 14 bases between.

This clonotype has a handful of counts. Germline and junction disagree at one end, which may indicate a read error. The chain has TRBV12-3 or TRBV12-4 and TRBJ1-4; 8 nucleotides match TRBD1. CDR3 length: 12 amino acids. CDR3 sequence: CAISPGRTGPIF. In DNA, the CDR3 is TGTGCCATCAGTCCTGGACGGACAGGGCCCATTTTT.

This clonotype was counted a single time. A junction end diverges from the germline sequence, so it may reflect a read error. The rearrangement links TRBV6-2 or TRBV6-3 to TRBJ1-5; no clear D gene. CDR1 and CDR2 (germline): MNHEY, SVGEGT. This CDR3 has 14 amino acids. The CDR3 sequence: CASSLAGSNKAHHF. The CDR3 nucleotides read TGTGCCAGCAGCCTAGCGGGTAGCAATAAGGCCCATCATTTT.

This clonotype is categorized as medium-sized. V and J are TRBV12-3 or TRBV12-4 and TRBJ2-1; TRBD2 might be the D (6 bases). CDR3 length equals 15 residues. The ends were cut back, 6 bases at V and 6 bases at J, with 18 bases in the middle. CDR3 in amino acids: CASSETARGSNEQFF. The CDR3 region has the DNA TGTGCCAGCAGCGAGACCGCCCGGGGGTCCAATGAGCAGTTCTTC.

A word on this clonotype: Germline and junction disagree at one end, which may indicate a read error. The chain links TRBV24-1 to TRBJ2-1; 7 bases agree with TRBD2. This CDR3 spans 17 amino acids. CDR1 is KGHDR, CDR2 SFDVKD, per germline. The CDR3 here is CATSEYSTTSSYNEQLF. The CDR3 nucleotides read TGTGCCACCAGTGAATATTCTACGACTAGCTCCTACAATGAGCAACTTTTC.

V and J are TRBV5-1 and TRBJ2-3; no definite D call. The germline V gene encodes CDR1 SGHRS and CDR2 YFSETQ. Trimming took 7 bases from V and 4 from J, leaving 16 bases between them. The CDR3 length is 14 residues. The CDR3 region has the DNA TGCGCCAGCGGCTCCCTCTACCCATCAGATACGCAGTATTTT. It specifies CASGSLYPSDTQYF.

This clonotype was picked up many times. This rearrangement joins TRBV20-1 to TRBJ2-1, with 9 bases fitting TRBD2. J lost 5 bases, V lost 5 bases, and 10 bases had no gene match. The CDR3 is 15 residues long. Germline CDR1 reads DFQATT; CDR2 reads SNEGSKA (reference sequence). CDR3 sequence (DNA): TGCAGTGCTGCTCCCCTACCTAGCGGGAACAATGAGCAGTTCTTC. It is translated as CSAAPLPSGNNEQFF.

Notes on this clonotype: A much larger clone lies one base from this, so it may be a read error. The rearrangement joins TRBV7-2 to TRBJ1-2; D might be TRBD1 (6 bases). The V gene's germline CDR1 is SGHTA and CDR2 FQGNSA. The CDR3 is 13 residues long. The CDR3 protein is CVSSVDRRYGYTF. CDR3 bases: TGTGTCAGCAGCGTAGACAGGCGCTATGGCTACACCTTC.

About this clonotype itself: Germline is not matched at one junction end, which may reflect a read error. The chain joins TRBV28 to TRBJ1-2; TRBD1 matches at 8 bases. Germline CDR1 MDHEN, CDR2 SYDVKM. The CDR3 consists of 15 residues. This CDR3 is CAIRGQGLANYDYTF. The CDR3 bases are TGTGCCATCCGTGGACAGGGCCTAGCTAACTATGACTACACCTTC.

The gene calls are TRBV24-1 and TRBJ2-6, with D perhaps given as TRBD1 or TRBD2 (5 bases each). This CDR3 is built from 16 residues. With 7 bases removed from V and 0 bases from J, the gap between germline ends came to 12 bases. Per germline, CDR1 KGHDR and CDR2 SFDVKD. CDR3 nucleotide sequence: TGTGCCACCAGAAAGCCTGGGGGCTCTGGGGCCAACGTCCTGACTTTC. This encodes CATRKPGGSGANVLTF.